These T cell receptor beta chains were read from a single sample in a study of T cell changes during pregnancy in multiple sclerosis. Data came from immunoSEQ multiplex PCR; TCRdb stores just in-frame clones and leaves some out. The sample carries just under 100,000 clones, 93% recorded once. This sample comprised peripheral blood, obtained after pregnancy. These TCRs come from a female donor with multiple sclerosis, enrolled in a pregnancy study. Both conserved end residues are part of each CDR3. A D gene is named only where the DNA matches it firmly. Clone size appears in some rows only: once, few, many, or a class for an expanded clone.

>-|TRBV5-4|17|TRBD2|TRBJ2-2
CASRLLAGGPGTGELFF
TGTGCCAGCAGATTACTAGCGGGAGGGCCGGGCACCGGGGAGCTGTTTTTT
>few|TRBV9|23|TRBD2|TRBJ2-1
CASSVASYSASGPWRRRGNEQFF
TGTGCCAGCAGCGTAGCTTCTTATAGTGCTAGCGGTCCCTGGAGACGGAGGGGCAATGAGCAGTTCTTC
>-|TRBV5-1|19|TRBD1|TRBJ1-2
CASSYSPKFKVTGDYGYTF
TGCGCCAGCAGCTACTCCCCAAAATTTAAAGTGACAGGGGACTATGGCTACACCTTC
>-|TRBV18|14|-|TRBJ1-4
CASSPLGGGEKLFF
TGTGCCAGCTCACCATTAGGTGGAGGGGAAAAACTGTTTTTT
>-|TRBV7-7|15|TRBD2|TRBJ2-7
CASSLAAGVRYEQYF
TGTGCCAGCAGCTTGGCGGCGGGAGTTCGGTACGAGCAGTACTTC
>-|TRBV11-2|14|-|TRBJ2-1
CASSLGQYDNEQFF
TGTGCCAGCAGCTTAGGACAGTACGACAATGAGCAGTTCTTC
>-|TRBV5-5|19|TRBD2|TRBJ2-1
CASSLAGLAGGPGGNEQFF
TGTGCCAGCAGCTTGGCGGGACTAGCGGGAGGGCCCGGCGGCAATGAGCAGTTCTTC
>-|TRBV19|15|TRBD1|TRBJ2-7
CASSMGTGRPYEQYF
TGTGCCAGTAGTATGGGGACAGGGCGGCCTTACGAGCAGTACTTC
>-|TRBV27|15|-|TRBJ2-2
CASSPRTGNTGELFF
TGTGCCAGCAGTCCCAGGACGGGAAACACCGGGGAGCTGTTTTTT
>-|TRBV30|16|TRBD1|TRBJ2-2
CAWSGTDRGSTGELFF
TGTGCCTGGAGTGGTACGGACAGGGGGTCGACCGGGGAGCTGTTTTTT
>few|TRBV21-1|13|-|TRBJ2-7
CASSKPSGSEQYF
TGTGCCAGCAGCAAACCTAGCGGGAGCGAGCAGTACTTC
>-|TRBV6-1|12|-|TRBJ2-7
CASSPVIWEQYF
TGTGCCAGCAGTCCAGTGATTTGGGAGCAGTACTTC
>-|TRBV5-4|13|-|TRBJ2-3
CASSYTPPDTQYF
TGTGCCAGCAGCTACACCCCCCCAGATACGCAGTATTTT
>-|TRBV5-5|14|-|TRBJ1-2
CASSPHTLNYGYTF
TGTGCCAGCAGCCCCCATACTCTTAACTATGGCTACACCTTC
>few|TRBV7-3|15|-|TRBJ1-1
CASSLSPLPDTEAFF
TGTGCCAGCAGCTTAAGTCCTTTGCCAGACACTGAAGCTTTCTTT
>-|TRBV7-2|16|TRBD2|TRBJ2-7
CASSPGLAGGPGEQYF
TGTGCCAGCAGCCCCGGACTAGCGGGAGGGCCTGGCGAGCAGTACTTC
>-|TRBV29-1|12|TRBD1|TRBJ1-2
CSVRDRDYGYTF
TGCAGCGTGCGGGACAGGGACTATGGCTACACCTTC
>-|TRBV7-2|15|TRBD1|TRBJ2-5
CASSLAVDREATQYF
TGTGCCAGCAGCTTAGCGGTCGACAGGGAAGCGACCCAGTACTTC
>-|TRBV25-1|13|-|TRBJ1-1
CASSEYQGTEAFF
TGTGCCAGCAGTGAATATCAGGGCACTGAAGCTTTCTTT